The rows below give T cell receptor beta chains drawn from one sample of a study of spatial heterogeneity in lung cancer. TCRdb processed the 5' RACE reads anew with MiXCR; each CDR3 protein has one entry. Among roughly 39,000 distinct CDR3 sequences, roughly 7.4% were seen once, and the ten largest hold approximately 30%. This specimen was PBMCs, taken at surgery. The origin of the receptors is a male donor with early-stage non-small cell lung cancer. Each CDR3 is given with its conserved first and last residue. The D gene is left open where the match is weak. A clone size is listed for some rows: how often the clone was seen (once, few, many), or a class if it is expanded.

J gene | V gene | clone size | D gene | CDR3 DNA | CDR3 protein
TRBJ2-1 | TRBV3-1 | few | - | TGTGCCAGCAGCCAAGTTTTGGCTTTTTCCTACAATGAGCAGTTCTTC | CASSQVLAFSYNEQFF
TRBJ2-3 | TRBV4-3 | many | - | TGCGCCAGCAGCCAAGAGGGGATGCGCACAGATACGCAGTATTTT | CASSQEGMRTDTQYF
TRBJ2-3 | TRBV4-2 | many | TRBD2 | TGTGCCAGCAGCCTTCGACTAGCCTGGGAAGATACGCAGTATTTT | CASSLRLAWEDTQYF
TRBJ1-1 | TRBV27 | medium-sized | TRBD1 | TGTGCCAGCACGACAGGGGCTAACACTGAAGCTTTCTTT | CASTTGANTEAFF
TRBJ2-1 | TRBV5-1 | few | - | TGCGCCAGCAGCTCGAGGGGCGGGGGCGCCAACAATGAGCAGTTCTTC | CASSSRGGGANNEQFF
TRBJ2-1 | TRBV7-7 | many | - | TGTGCTAGCAGCTTAGGAAGTCGGAATGAGCAGTTCTTC | CASSLGSRNEQFF
TRBJ1-1 | TRBV19 | - | - | TGTGCCAGTAGTAGGAACACTGAAGCTTTCTTT | CASSRNTEAFF
TRBJ2-2 | TRBV5-4 | many | TRBD2 | TGTGCCAGCAGCCCTTTAGCGGGAGGGGGCACCGGGGAGCTGTTTTTT | CASSPLAGGGTGELFF
TRBJ1-5 | TRBV2 | - | - | TGTGCCAGCAGTGTGACAGCGGAGAGCAATCAGCCCCAGCATTTT | CASSVTAESNQPQHF
TRBJ1-1 | TRBV5-1 | few | - | TGCGCCAGCAGCTTGGCCCCGGGGTATGAAGCTTTCTTT | CASSLAPGYEAFF
TRBJ1-5 | TRBV7-2 | - | - | TGTGCCAGCAGCTGGGGGGGCAATCAGCCCCAGCATTTT | CASSWGGNQPQHF
TRBJ2-1 | TRBV5-1 | - | - | TGCGCCAGCAGCTTCGGCTATGAGCAGTTCTTC | CASSFGYEQFF
TRBJ2-7 | TRBV5-1 | few | - | TGCGCCAGCAGCGCTGGATCCGCGCAGTACTTC | CASSAGSAQYF